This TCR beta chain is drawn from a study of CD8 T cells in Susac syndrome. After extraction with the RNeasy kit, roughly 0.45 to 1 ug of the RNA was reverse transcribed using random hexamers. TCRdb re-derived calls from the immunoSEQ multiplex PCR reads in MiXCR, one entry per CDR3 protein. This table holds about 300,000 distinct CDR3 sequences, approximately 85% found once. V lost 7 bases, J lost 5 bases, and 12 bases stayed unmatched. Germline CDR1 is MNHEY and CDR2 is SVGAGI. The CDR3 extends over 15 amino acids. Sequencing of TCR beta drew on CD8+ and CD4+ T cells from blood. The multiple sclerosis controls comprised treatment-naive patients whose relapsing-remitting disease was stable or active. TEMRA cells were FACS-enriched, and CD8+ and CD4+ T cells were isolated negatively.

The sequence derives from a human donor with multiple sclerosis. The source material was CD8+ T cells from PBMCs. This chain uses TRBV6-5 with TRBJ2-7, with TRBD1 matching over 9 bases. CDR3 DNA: TGTGCCAGCACCGCGACCCGGACAGGGGTCGACGAGCAGTACTTC. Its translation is CASTATRTGVDEQYF.